These T cell receptor beta chains were read from a single sample in a study of cytomegalovirus exposure and HLA in healthy donors. Generated by immunoSEQ multiplex PCR, the TCRdb table keeps only in-frame clones and is missing some. The sample records more than 90,000 clones, around four fifths being singletons. The sample comprised PBMCs. Every receptor here comes from an older woman in good health and CMV-seronegative. Both conserved end residues are part of each CDR3. D genes are given only for firm matches.

j_call v_call d_call cdr3_length cdr3_aa cdr3_nt
TRBJ1-2 TRBV7-2 - 12 CASSLVQYGYTF TGTGCCAGCAGCTTAGTACAGTATGGCTACACCTTC
TRBJ2-5 TRBV28 TRBD1 14 CASRTGGFRETQYF TGTGCCAGCAGGACAGGGGGCTTCCGGGAGACCCAGTACTTC
TRBJ1-6 TRBV11-2 - 15 CASSSSARDTSPLHF TGTGCCAGCAGCTCATCCGCCCGGGACACTTCACCCCTCCACTTT
TRBJ1-5 TRBV28 TRBD1 14 CASSSGGSNQPQHF TGTGCCAGCAGTTCAGGGGGGAGCAATCAGCCCCAGCATTTT
TRBJ2-1 TRBV29-1 TRBD2 14 CSVERLAGDVEQFF TGCAGCGTTGAAAGGCTAGCGGGAGACGTTGAGCAGTTCTTC
TRBJ2-5 TRBV7-2 - 13 CASSPPVQETQYF TGTGCCAGCAGCCCGCCAGTCCAAGAGACCCAGTACTTC
TRBJ2-5 TRBV28 - 15 CASSSVGGWRETQYF TGTGCCAGCAGCTCTGTGGGGGGTTGGCGGGAGACCCAGTACTTC
TRBJ1-5 TRBV28 - 17 CASSFSSGGRDNQPQHF TGTGCCAGCAGTTTTTCCTCCGGGGGAAGGGACAATCAGCCCCAGCATTTT
TRBJ1-5 TRBV19 - 16 CASSRESVLNNQPQHF TGTGCCAGTAGTAGAGAAAGCGTCTTAAATAATCAGCCCCAGCATTTT
TRBJ1-5 TRBV4-2 - 15 CASSQDGQGNQPQHF TGTGCCAGCAGCCAAGACGGTCAAGGCAATCAGCCCCAGCATTTT
TRBJ2-7 TRBV5-4 TRBD2 15 CASSPGGSGGDEQYF TGTGCCAGCAGCCCCGGAGGTAGCGGGGGAGACGAGCAGTACTTC
TRBJ2-7 TRBV9 - 12 CASSAQGYEQYF TGTGCCAGCAGCGCTCAGGGTTACGAGCAGTACTTC
TRBJ2-3 TRBV6-5 TRBD2 14 CASRGAGGTDTQYF TGTGCCAGCAGGGGGGCGGGGGGGACAGATACGCAGTATTTT
TRBJ2-3 TRBV5-8 TRBD2 17 CASSLEGLAVSTDTQYF TGTGCCAGCAGCTTGGAGGGACTAGCGGTCAGCACAGATACGCAGTATTTT